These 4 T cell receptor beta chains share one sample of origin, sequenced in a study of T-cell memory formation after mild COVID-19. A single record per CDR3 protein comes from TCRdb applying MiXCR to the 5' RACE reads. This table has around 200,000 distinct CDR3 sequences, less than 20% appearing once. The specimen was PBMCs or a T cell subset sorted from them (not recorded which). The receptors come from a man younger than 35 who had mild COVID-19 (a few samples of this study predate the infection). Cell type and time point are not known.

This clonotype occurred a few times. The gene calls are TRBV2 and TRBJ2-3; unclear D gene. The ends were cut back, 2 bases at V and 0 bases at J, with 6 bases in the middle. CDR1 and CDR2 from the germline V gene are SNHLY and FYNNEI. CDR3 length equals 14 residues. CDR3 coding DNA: TGTGCCAGCAGTGAACAGACTAGCACAGATACGCAGTATTTT. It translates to CASSEQTSTDTQYF.

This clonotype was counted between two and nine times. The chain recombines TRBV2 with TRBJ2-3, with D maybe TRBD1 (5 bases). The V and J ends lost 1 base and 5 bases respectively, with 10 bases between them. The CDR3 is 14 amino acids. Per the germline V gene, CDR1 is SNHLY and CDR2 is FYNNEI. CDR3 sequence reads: CASSEGQGKDTQYF. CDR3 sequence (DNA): TGTGCCAGCAGTGAAGGTCAGGGTAAAGATACGCAGTATTTT.

As DNA, the CDR3 is TGTGCCAGCAGCCACAGGGCCCGAGACACTGAAGCTTTCTTT. Translation: CASSHRARDTEAFF. The J gene is TRBJ1-1, the V gene TRBV3-1; D may be TRBD1 (5 bases). Germline V lookup: CDR1 LGHDT, CDR2 YNNKEL (reference sequence). Trimming pared 3 bases from V and 3 bases from J, leaving 11 bases between. The CDR3 covers 14 residues.

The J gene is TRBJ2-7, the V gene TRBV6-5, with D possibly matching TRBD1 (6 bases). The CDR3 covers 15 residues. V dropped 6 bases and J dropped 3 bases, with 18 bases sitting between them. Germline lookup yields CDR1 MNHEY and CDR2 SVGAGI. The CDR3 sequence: CASRKDSLRGYEQYV. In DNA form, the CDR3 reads TGTGCCAGCAGGAAGGACAGCTTACGAGGCTACGAGCAGTACGTC.